The T cell receptor (beta chain) described here comes from a study of T cells in Graves' hyperthyroidism and ophthalmopathy. The source material, RNA transcripts, was used to amplify TCR beta CDR3 regions. First-round RT-PCR targeting the TCR CDR3 was performed with the HTBI primer set. TCRdb processed the multiplex PCR reads anew with MiXCR; each CDR3 protein has one entry. The repertoire includes about 270,000 distinct CDR3 sequences, 20% to 25% of them detected once, and around two thirds sits in the top ten. For the diagnoses, clinical symptoms, serum thyroxine and TRAb, thyroid ultrasound and orbital computed tomography were used. Germline-derived CDR1 and CDR2 are DFQATT and SNEGSKA (reference sequence). With 7 bases clipped from V and 2 bases from J, the junction kept 24 bases outside the gene matches. The CDR3 is made up of 19 amino acids. Comment on this clonotype: With a much larger clone just one base away, this may be a read error.

The clonotype comes from a man aged 25 to 40 with Graves' ophthalmopathy. The chain uses TRBV20-1 and TRBJ2-3, with TRBD2 identical over 7 bases. The sequencing input was blood. The CDR3 region has the DNA TGCAGTGTCCCTCTGGGGGGGACGACCCTGCCACTTTTCACAGATACGCAGTATTTT. Amino acid sequence: CSVPLGGTTLPLFTDTQYF.